Each of the 26 T cell receptor beta chains below was sequenced from the same sample in a study of blood T cell repertoires in COVID-19. Data came from immunoSEQ multiplex PCR; TCRdb stores just in-frame clones and leaves some out. The sample lists over 140,000 clones, 60% to 85% seen once, with approximately 4.5% in the top ten. Sequenced input: peripheral blood. All receptors derive from a woman of 80 years or more with active or convalescent COVID-19.

The chain carries TRBV27 and TRBJ1-5; possibly TRBD1 for D (5 bases). Trimming removed 2 bases from V and 0 bases from J, with 14 bases in between. Germline V gene lookup returns CDR1 MNHEY and CDR2 SMNVEV (reference sequence). This CDR3 is 17 amino acids long. The CDR3: CASSLRGTENSNQPQHF. In DNA, the CDR3 is TGTGCCAGCAGTTTAAGGGGCACAGAGAATAGCAATCAGCCCCAGCATTTT.

This clone was observed a handful of times. This chain joins TRBV2 and TRBJ1-6, with unresolved D. Germline V gene lookup returns CDR1 SNHLY and CDR2 FYNNEI. This CDR3 is 11 amino acids long. V was trimmed by 3 bases and J by 9 bases, leaving 3 bases between them. The CDR3 loop reads CASSDSSPLHF. CDR3 sequence (DNA): TGTGCCAGCAGTGATAGTTCACCCCTCCACTTT.

The rearrangement joins TRBV11-2 to TRBJ2-5; 8 bases are shared with TRBD2. Germline lookup yields CDR1 SGHAT and CDR2 FQNNGV. The ends lost 3 bases at V and 2 bases at J; junction bases unmatched: 5. This CDR3 spans 15 amino acids. The CDR3 loop reads CASSFIAGWQETQYF. The CDR3 region has the DNA TGTGCCAGCAGCTTTATAGCGGGGTGGCAAGAGACCCAGTACTTC. Complete variable domain (other parts from reference TRBV11-2 and TRBJ2-5): EAGVAQSPRYKIIEKRQSVAFWCNPISGHATLYWYQQILGQGPKLLIQFQNNGVVDDSQLPKDRFSAERLKGVDSTLKIQPAKLEDSAVYLCASSFIAGWQETQYFGPGTRLLVL.

The chain uses TRBV5-5 and TRBJ1-2; 10 bases agree with TRBD1. The CDR3 has 15 residues. Trimming at V came to 4 bases and at J to 1 base, leaving 4 bases not matched to a gene. Germline V gives CDR1 SGHKS, CDR2 YYEKEE (reference sequence). The CDR3 loop is CASSHRTGGNYGYTF. The CDR3, as DNA: TGTGCCAGCAGCCATCGGACAGGGGGTAACTATGGCTACACCTTC.

This chain joins TRBV5-4 and TRBJ2-7, with 8 bases matching TRBD2. CDR3 size: 14 residues. V was pared by 4 bases and J by 6 bases, with 9 bases of the junction left unmatched. Per the germline V gene, CDR1 is SGHNT and CDR2 is YYREEE (reference sequence). CDR3: CASSPGGTGGEQYF. The CDR3 region has the DNA TGTGCCAGCAGCCCGGGAGGGACGGGGGGCGAGCAGTACTTC.

J is TRBJ1-6 and V is TRBV28, with no clear D. This CDR3 is built from 14 residues. V was pared by 3 bases and J by 6 bases, with 9 bases between. CDR1 and CDR2 (germline): MDHEN, SYDVKM. CDR3 in DNA: TGTGCCAGCAGTTTCTCGGGGAGTAATTCACCCCTCCACTTT. It is translated as CASSFSGSNSPLHF.

This chain links TRBV19 with TRBJ1-5; no clear D. Germline values: CDR1 LNHDA, CDR2 SQIVND (reference sequence). Deletions cut 5 bases from V and 3 bases from J, with 14 bases between. The CDR3 runs to 15 residues. The CDR3 DNA reads TGTGCCAGTAGTGGGCGGGGTACGGACAATCAGCCCCAGCATTTT. The encoded protein is CASSGRGTDNQPQHF.

This clone was seen only once. V gene TRBV5-1 combines with J gene TRBJ2-2; 9 nucleotides line up with TRBD1. CDR1 and CDR2 (germline): SGHRS, YFSETQ. The CDR3 extends over 16 amino acids. J gave up 2 bases and V 1 base, and 3 bases lay outside the gene matches. CDR3 loop: CASSLFTGGNTGELFF. Here the CDR3 DNA reads TGCGCCAGCAGCTTGTTCACAGGGGGCAACACCGGGGAGCTGTTTTTT.

The J gene is TRBJ1-2, the V gene TRBV27; 7 bases map to TRBD1. J lost 6 bases, V lost 1 base, and 5 bases had no gene match. This CDR3 comprises 14 residues. CDR1 MNHEY and CDR2 SMNVEV come from the germline V gene (reference sequence). DNA for the CDR3: TGTGCCAGCAGTTTATGGGGGACAGCGAATGGCTACACCTTC. Translation: CASSLWGTANGYTF.

Comment on this clone: The same CDR3 can be traced to other DNA sequences in this sample. V and J are TRBV19 and TRBJ1-1; D not certain. The CDR3 is 13 amino acids. Germline V gene data show CDR1 as LNHDA and CDR2 as SQIVND (reference sequence). Deletions cut 5 bases from V and 1 base from J, with 8 bases between. The DNA for the CDR3 is TGTGCCAGTAGTGACCGGGGGAACACTGAAGCTTTCTTT. It codes for CASSDRGNTEAFF.

This CDR3 is CARIAGASGELFF. CDR3 DNA: TGTGCCAGAATCGCGGGGGCCAGTGGGGAGCTGTTTTTT. The V and J genes are TRBV5-3 and TRBJ2-2; D perhaps matches TRBD2 (7 bases). TRBV5-3 carries the ORF label, with uncertain function. The germline V and J ends were trimmed by 6 bases and 8 bases, with 14 bases remaining between them. The length of the CDR3 is 13 residues.

This clone has just one count. This chain uses TRBV7-3 with TRBJ1-2; 7 positions agree with TRBD1. The CDR3 sequence is 13 residues long. CDR1 is SGHTA, CDR2 FQGTGA, per germline. The J segment lost 8 bases and the V segment lost 3 bases, leaving 6 bases of the junction unmatched. DNA of the CDR3: TGTGCCAGCAGCTTGACAGGGTTTGAGGGCTACACCTTC. Its translation: CASSLTGFEGYTF.

The genes are TRBV19 and TRBJ1-3; 8 bases align to TRBD1. From germline, CDR1 is LNHDA and CDR2 SQIVND (reference sequence). This CDR3 has 11 residues. The ends lost 10 bases at V and 8 bases at J; junction bases unmatched: 4. CDR3 sequence (DNA): TGTGCCACCCGACAGGGGTACACCATATATTTT. Translating it yields CATRQGYTIYF. The entire variable domain, with the rest obtained from reference TRBV19 and TRBJ1-3, is as follows: DGGITQSPKYLFRKEGQNVTLSCEQNLNHDAMYWYRQDPGQGLRLIYYSQIVNDFQKGDIAEGYSVSREKKESFPLTVTSAQKNPTAFYLCATRQGYTIYFGEGSWLTVV.

The chain carries TRBV15 and TRBJ1-2; perhaps TRBD1 as D (6 bases). Trimming removed 5 bases at V and 4 bases at J, with 17 bases between. The germline V gene encodes CDR1 LNHNV and CDR2 YYDKDF (reference sequence). The CDR3 has 15 amino acids. The CDR3 bases are TGTGCCACCAGCGCTCGGGACACGATTTTCTATGGCTACACCTTC. Protein: CATSARDTIFYGYTF.

This clone occurred a few times. The chain combines TRBV7-2 with TRBJ1-3; 8 bases agree with TRBD1. Germline V lookup: CDR1 SGHTA, CDR2 FQGNSA. This CDR3 is 15 amino acids long. The V gene end was trimmed by 4 bases and the J gene end by 4 bases; junction bases not matched to a gene: 6. Here the CDR3 reads CASSSRTGSGNTIYF. The CDR3 nucleotides are TGTGCCAGCAGCTCCAGGACAGGGTCCGGAAACACCATATATTTT.

The V gene is TRBV7-9, the J gene TRBJ2-7; 7 nucleotides line up with TRBD1. CDR1 SEHNR and CDR2 FQNEAQ come from the germline V gene (reference sequence). The CDR3 is 16 residues long. Trimming took 4 bases from V and 2 from J; bases not matched to a gene: 11. The DNA for the CDR3 is TGTGCCAGCAGCTCTAGGGGGCAGGGTTCAACCTACGAGCAGTACTTC. Translated, it gives CASSSRGQGSTYEQYF.

The rearrangement links TRBV2 to TRBJ1-5; 7 bases are shared with TRBD1. The germline V gene encodes CDR1 SNHLY and CDR2 FYNNEI. With V trimmed by 6 bases and J by 2 bases, 4 bases remained unmatched. The CDR3 contains 14 residues. CDR3 amino acids: CASSSGQGNQPQHF. As DNA, the CDR3 is TGTGCCAGCAGCAGCGGACAGGGCAATCAGCCCCAGCATTTT.

The gene calls are TRBV14 and TRBJ1-1; no firm D call. The CDR3 spans 13 residues. Trimming shortened V by 2 bases and J by 4 bases, and 8 bases separated the two germline ends. Per the germline V gene, CDR1 is SGHDN and CDR2 is FVKESK. The CDR3 is CASSQSRSTEAFF. CDR3 sequence (DNA): TGTGCCAGCAGCCAATCGAGGTCCACTGAAGCTTTCTTT.

A few counts support this clone. The chain carries TRBV13 and TRBJ2-7; perhaps TRBD2 as D (6 bases). Per the germline V gene, CDR1 is PRHDT and CDR2 is FYEKMQ (reference sequence). Trimming left V 6 bases short and J 3 bases short, with 12 bases between. CDR3 length equals 13 residues. CDR3 sequence (DNA): TGTGCCAGCAGTTTTGGGCGGGACTACGAGCAGTACTTC. The encoded protein is CASSFGRDYEQYF.

This chain connects TRBV9 to TRBJ2-1; 11 nucleotides align to TRBD1. V lost 1 base, J lost 5 bases, and 8 bases stayed unmatched. From germline, CDR1 is SGDLS and CDR2 YYNGEE. CDR3 length: 17 residues. The CDR3, as DNA: TGTGCCAGCAGCGTAACAGCCGGGACAGGGGGTGACAATGAGCAGTTCTTC. This codes for CASSVTAGTGGDNEQFF.

This clone came up a few times. This chain joins TRBV11-3 and TRBJ2-2; unclear D gene. Per the germline V gene, CDR1 is SGHNT and CDR2 is YENEEA. This CDR3 is 14 amino acids long. Between the trimmed V and J ends, which lost 1 base and 7 bases, there was a span of 10 bases. The CDR3 loop is CASSLVVGHGELFF. CDR3 nucleotide sequence: TGTGCCAGCAGCTTAGTCGTTGGGCACGGGGAGCTGTTTTTT. Supplemented by reference TRBV11-3 and TRBJ2-2, the full variable domain reads EAGVVQSPRYKIIEKKQPVAFWCNPISGHNTLYWYLQNLGQGPELLIRYENEEAVDDSQLPKDRFSAERLKGVDSTLKIQPAELGDSAVYLCASSLVVGHGELFFGEGSRLTVL.

The V and J genes are TRBV7-8 and TRBJ2-3; 8 bases line up with TRBD1. Germline loops: CDR1 SGHVS, CDR2 FQNEAQ. The CDR3 length is 17 residues. The junction had 7 bases not matched to a gene; V was cut back by 2 bases and J by 0 bases. CDR3 sequence: CASSLQQGAGSTDTQYF. Here the CDR3 DNA reads TGTGCCAGCAGCTTACAGCAGGGGGCGGGGAGCACAGATACGCAGTATTTT.

The CDR3 sequence is CASSETGPGGELFF. The DNA for the CDR3 is TGTGCCAGTAGCGAGACTGGGCCGGGGGGGGAGCTGTTTTTT. This chain joins TRBV19 and TRBJ2-2, with D possibly matching TRBD2 (5 bases). Germline V gene data show CDR1 as LNHDA and CDR2 as SQIVND (reference sequence). Trimming left V 6 bases short and J 8 bases short, with 16 bases between. The length of the CDR3 is 14 residues. The full variable domain, completed using reference TRBV19 and TRBJ2-2, is DGGITQSPKYLFRKEGQNVTLSCEQNLNHDAMYWYRQDPGQGLRLIYYSQIVNDFQKGDIAEGYSVSREKKESFPLTVTSAQKNPTAFYLCASSETGPGGELFFGEGSRLTVL.

This rearrangement joins TRBV7-3 to TRBJ1-5; D call uncertain. The CDR3 is made up of 14 amino acids. Germline CDR1 SGHTA, CDR2 FQGTGA. Trimming took off 0 bases at V and 0 bases at J, with 3 bases between the two ends. CDR3 DNA sequence: TGTGCCAGCAGCTTAACGGCTAGCAATCAGCCCCAGCATTTT. It encodes CASSLTASNQPQHF.

The chain carries TRBV2 and TRBJ1-3; the D is unclear. Trimming stripped 7 bases from V and 0 bases from J, with 10 bases between. In germline, CDR1 is SNHLY, CDR2 FYNNEI. The CDR3 is 14 residues long. CDR3 in amino acids: CASKEVISGNTIYF. CDR3 DNA sequence: TGTGCCAGCAAAGAGGTCATCTCTGGAAACACCATATATTTT. The full variable domain, completed using reference TRBV2 and TRBJ1-3, is EPEVTQTPSHQVTQMGQEVILRCVPISNHLYFYWYRQILGQKVEFLVSFYNNEISEKSEIFDDQFSVERPDGSNFTLKIRSTKLEDSAMYFCASKEVISGNTIYFGEGSWLTVV.

The V gene is TRBV28, the J gene TRBJ2-2, with D possibly TRBD1 on 6 matching bases. V dropped 3 bases and J dropped 1 base, with 9 bases sitting between them. CDR1 is MDHEN and CDR2 is SYDVKM in the germline V gene. The CDR3 extends over 15 amino acids. The CDR3, as DNA: TGTGCCAGCAGTTTGCCGGGACAGAACACCGGGGAGCTGTTTTTT. It is translated as CASSLPGQNTGELFF.